What follows are 22 T cell receptor beta chains derived from one specimen sequenced in a study of blood T cell repertoires in COVID-19. Some clones are missing from TCRdb's copy, which holds only in-frame ones; the method was immunoSEQ multiplex PCR. The table shows about 250,000 clones, with over 75% occurring only once. Sequenced: PBMCs or T cells enriched from blood (not recorded which). These receptor sequences come from a man aged 40-49 years who had recovered from COVID-19.

The rearrangement joins TRBV19 to TRBJ1-2; 9 bases match TRBD1. CDR3 size: 14 residues. Trimming removed 5 bases from V and 8 bases from J; junction bases left unmatched: 9. Germline V gives CDR1 LNHDA, CDR2 SQIVND (reference sequence). CDR3 DNA: TGTGCCAGTAGTCTCCGGGACAGGGAAAAGGGCTACACCTTC. Translation gives CASSLRDREKGYTF. Looking up the rest from reference TRBV19 and TRBJ1-2 gives the full variable domain: DGGITQSPKYLFRKEGQNVTLSCEQNLNHDAMYWYRQDPGQGLRLIYYSQIVNDFQKGDIAEGYSVSREKKESFPLTVTSAQKNPTAFYLCASSLRDREKGYTFGSGTRLTVV.

The chain employs TRBV2 and TRBJ2-3; 7 nucleotides match TRBD2. In germline, CDR1 is SNHLY, CDR2 FYNNEI. Germline trimming cut 11 bases from V and 2 bases from J; bases unmatched to any gene: 13. The CDR3 extends over 15 amino acids. The CDR3 DNA sequence: TGTGCCGCCGGGGGGAAGCGGAGGGCCACAGATACGCAGTATTTT. This codes for CAAGGKRRATDTQYF.

The rearrangement links TRBV2 to TRBJ1-6; possible D gene TRBD1, 5 bases. Trimming stripped 4 bases from V and 0 bases from J, with 16 bases between. The CDR3 has 18 residues. Germline V gene lookup returns CDR1 SNHLY and CDR2 FYNNEI. CDR3 loop: CASSGPGGSLSYNSPLHF. CDR3 DNA: TGTGCCAGCAGTGGTCCGGGGGGGTCCCTCTCCTATAATTCACCCCTCCACTTT.

CDR3 loop: CASRVPGQENTGELFF. DNA for the CDR3: TGTGCCAGTAGGGTACCGGGACAGGAGAACACCGGGGAGCTGTTTTTT. The chain combines TRBV19 with TRBJ2-2; 8 nucleotides line up with TRBD1. Germline trimming cut 6 bases from V and 1 base from J; bases unmatched to any gene: 7. Germline CDR1 and CDR2: LNHDA and SQIVND (reference sequence). The CDR3 loop spans 16 amino acids. Full variable domain (remainder filled in from reference TRBV19 and TRBJ2-2): DGGITQSPKYLFRKEGQNVTLSCEQNLNHDAMYWYRQDPGQGLRLIYYSQIVNDFQKGDIAEGYSVSREKKESFPLTVTSAQKNPTAFYLCASRVPGQENTGELFFGEGSRLTVL.

The gene calls are TRBV7-8 and TRBJ2-7; D call uncertain. This CDR3 comprises 14 residues. Germline V lookup: CDR1 SGHVS, CDR2 FQNEAQ. V dropped 2 bases and J dropped 3 bases, with 11 bases sitting between them. CDR3 loop: CASSLNARNYEQYF. The DNA of the CDR3 is TGTGCCAGCAGCTTAAACGCCAGGAACTACGAGCAGTACTTC.

The rearrangement joins TRBV6-5 to TRBJ2-7; 10 bases agree with TRBD2. This CDR3 spans 15 amino acids. V lost 5 bases, J lost 1 base, and 5 bases stayed unmatched. CDR1 is MNHEY and CDR2 is SVGAGI in the germline V gene. In DNA form, the CDR3 reads TGTGCCAGCAGTATCAGCGGGGGGGAATCCTACGAGCAGTACTTC. It is translated as CASSISGGESYEQYF.

The V call is TRBV24-1, the J call TRBJ2-5; 8 bases map to TRBD1. The CDR3 sequence is 16 residues long. The V segment lost 5 bases and the J segment 1 base; nucleotides outside the gene matches: 8. Looked up from germline, CDR1 is KGHDR and CDR2 is SFDVKD. This CDR3 is CATSGPGQAIQETQYF. CDR3 nucleotides: TGTGCCACCAGTGGACCGGGACAGGCTATCCAAGAGACCCAGTACTTC.

The chain combines TRBV9 with TRBJ2-3, with TRBD2 as a possible D gene (5 bases). The V and J ends lost 0 bases and 2 bases respectively, with 16 bases between them. Per germline, CDR1 SGDLS and CDR2 YYNGEE. The CDR3 consists of 17 residues. CDR3 amino acids: CASSVVEVRTFTDTQYF. The CDR3 DNA reads TGTGCCAGCAGCGTAGTAGAGGTTAGGACTTTCACAGATACGCAGTATTTT.

The CDR3 nucleotides read TGTGCCAGCAACAGAGGACTAGCGGTACTAAATGAGCAGTTCTTC. Amino acids: CASNRGLAVLNEQFF. The genes are TRBV27 and TRBJ2-1; TRBD2 matches 10 bases. The J segment lost 7 bases and the V segment lost 7 bases, leaving 10 bases of the junction unmatched. The CDR3 runs 15 residues. Germline V gene sequence: CDR1 MNHEY, CDR2 SMNVEV (reference sequence).

This chain joins TRBV5-4 and TRBJ1-6; D possibly corresponds to TRBD1 (5 bases). The germline V gene has CDR1 SGHNT and CDR2 YYREEE (reference sequence). The ends were cut back, 2 bases at V and 10 bases at J, with 16 bases in the middle. The CDR3 spans 15 residues. CDR3 sequence: CASSLGTGPASPLHF. CDR3 nucleotide sequence: TGTGCCAGCAGCTTAGGAACAGGACCGGCATCACCCCTCCACTTT.

The chain combines TRBV13 with TRBJ1-1; no clear D gene. Germline assignment: CDR1 PRHDT and CDR2 FYEKMQ (reference sequence). This CDR3 contains 17 residues. The V end lost 3 bases, the J end lost 0 bases, and 17 bases lay between the germline ends. DNA of the CDR3: TGTGCCAGCAGCTTTAGCCAAAATGACCCAATGAACACTGAAGCTTTCTTT. This gives the protein CASSFSQNDPMNTEAFF.

The chain links TRBV5-4 to TRBJ1-1; TRBD1 agrees at 9 bases. CDR1 is SGHNT, CDR2 YYREEE, per germline (reference sequence). J was trimmed by 0 bases and V by 2 bases; bases with no gene match: 5. The CDR3 has 16 residues. The CDR3 coding sequence is TGTGCCAGCAGCTTTCCGGGACAGGGTGTGAACACTGAAGCTTTCTTT. This translates into CASSFPGQGVNTEAFF.

The gene calls are TRBV5-1 and TRBJ2-3; TRBD1 agrees at 8 bases. V lost 4 bases and J lost 4; bases outside the gene matches: 5. CDR1 and CDR2 from the germline V gene are SGHRS and YFSETQ. This CDR3 is 14 amino acids long. The CDR3 DNA reads as TGCGCCAGCAGCCCAGGGGGCATATCAGATACGCAGTATTTT. Translation gives CASSPGGISDTQYF. Variable domain in full (rest from reference TRBV5-1 and TRBJ2-3): KAGVTQTPRYLIKTRGQQVTLSCSPISGHRSVSWYQQTPGQGLQFLFEYFSETQRNKGNFPGRFSGRQFSNSRSEMNVSTLELGDSALYLCASSPGGISDTQYFGPGTRLTVL.

There are many counts of this clone. V and J are TRBV2 and TRBJ1-2; 10 bases line up with TRBD1. The CDR3 contains 13 residues. V lost 6 bases to trimming and J lost 8 bases; unmatched junction nucleotides: 6. Per germline, CDR1 SNHLY and CDR2 FYNNEI. This CDR3 reads CASSPGQGTGYTF. DNA of the CDR3: TGTGCCAGCAGCCCGGGACAGGGGACGGGCTACACCTTC.

This clone came up a few times. The gene calls are TRBV5-6 and TRBJ2-3, with a weak D call TRBD1 (6 bases). Trimming shortened V by 2 bases and J by 6 bases, and 10 bases separated the two germline ends. Germline assignment: CDR1 SGHDT and CDR2 YYEEEE. This CDR3 contains 13 residues. The CDR3 region is CASSFGQRDTQYF. DNA of the CDR3: TGTGCCAGCAGCTTTGGACAGCGGGATACGCAGTATTTT.

The chain has TRBV15 and TRBJ2-7, with D perhaps matching TRBD1 (5 bases). Germline-derived CDR1 and CDR2 are LNHNV and YYDKDF (reference sequence). This CDR3 spans 13 amino acids. V was pared by 3 bases and J by 2 bases, with 8 bases between. CDR3 nucleotide sequence: TGTGCCACCAGCAGCCAGGGTACCTACGAGCAGTACTTC. Protein: CATSSQGTYEQYF.

The chain joins TRBV10-3 to TRBJ2-3, with 8 bases matching TRBD1. The ends lost 5 bases at V and 1 base at J; junction bases unmatched: 5. The CDR3 is made up of 15 amino acids. Germline CDR1 is ENHRY and CDR2 is SYGVKD. CDR3 residues: CAISQLTGGTDTQYF. The CDR3, as DNA: TGTGCCATCAGTCAATTGACAGGGGGCACAGATACGCAGTATTTT.

V gene TRBV5-1 combines with J gene TRBJ1-5, with a tentative D call TRBD1 (6 bases). CDR1 and CDR2 (germline): SGHRS, YFSETQ. CDR3 length: 15 amino acids. With 0 bases removed from V and 1 base from J, the gap between germline ends came to 8 bases. This chain's CDR3 is CASSLAGASNQPQHF. The CDR3 DNA is TGCGCCAGCAGCTTGGCAGGGGCAAGCAATCAGCCCCAGCATTTT. Variable domain in full (rest from reference TRBV5-1 and TRBJ1-5): KAGVTQTPRYLIKTRGQQVTLSCSPISGHRSVSWYQQTPGQGLQFLFEYFSETQRNKGNFPGRFSGRQFSNSRSEMNVSTLELGDSALYLCASSLAGASNQPQHFGDGTRLSIL.

The chain carries TRBV18 and TRBJ2-7; no clear D gene. This CDR3 has 13 residues. Between the trimmed V and J ends, which lost 2 bases and 0 bases, there was a span of 5 bases. Germline CDR1 reads KGHSH; CDR2 reads LQKENI. CDR3 in amino acids: CASSPANSYEQYF. The CDR3 DNA is TGTGCCAGCTCACCAGCGAACTCCTACGAGCAGTACTTC.

Only a few counts were recorded for this clone. V is TRBV2 and J is TRBJ1-4; D remains unclear. The CDR3 consists of 13 residues. V was shortened by 6 bases and J by 8 bases, with 13 bases between the two germline ends. Germline values: CDR1 SNHLY, CDR2 FYNNEI. Here the CDR3 DNA reads TGTGCCAGCAGCCTGTATAAACGGGAAAAACTGTTTTTT. Translation: CASSLYKREKLFF.

The genes are TRBV7-9 and TRBJ2-2; D is unresolved. CDR3 size: 12 residues. Germline-derived CDR1 and CDR2 are SEHNR and FQNEAQ (reference sequence). V lost 5 bases, J lost 6 bases, and 7 bases lay in between. The CDR3 sequence is CASSATAGELFF. Here the CDR3 DNA reads TGTGCCAGCAGCGCTACTGCCGGGGAGCTGTTTTTT.

The chain links TRBV7-9 to TRBJ1-2; tentative D call: TRBD1 (5 bases). V was cut by 2 bases and J by 4 bases, with 11 bases left in between. Germline V gene data show CDR1 as SEHNR and CDR2 as FQNEAQ (reference sequence). The CDR3 runs to 14 residues. This CDR3 is CASSLTGGLYGYTF. The CDR3 DNA follows: TGTGCCAGCAGCTTAACCGGGGGTCTCTATGGCTACACCTTC.